This T cell receptor beta chain was profiled in a study of T cells after yellow fever vaccination. Study conclusions and caveats: Abundant clonotypes from the bulk population could get into FACS-sorted repertoires as contaminants. It was a small share of clonotypes that appeared in both CD4 and CD8 compartments. Weaker overall was a secondary response that nonetheless peaked faster, on day 5 versus 15.

The germline gives CDR1 SGHNT, CDR2 YYREEE (reference sequence). V was cut by 4 bases and J by 2 bases, with 14 bases left in between. The CDR3 is made up of 15 amino acids. This clonotype was observed a handful of times. Its cognate antigen is unknown. As TCR cDNA was made by 5'RACE template switching, a universal primer site and UMIs were added. MiXCR, run by TCRdb on the 5' RACE reads, gives a single entry per CDR3 protein. This table has a few hundred thousand distinct CDR3 sequences, roughly 7% appearing once. This receptor was identified in a man aged 18 to 29 who received the YFV17D yellow fever vaccine. This chain links TRBV5-4 with TRBJ2-3; tentative D call: TRBD2 (5 bases). The input for sequencing was PBMCs, taken about 41 days after the first yellow fever vaccination. The CDR3 sequence: CASSRGLTNTDTQYF. The CDR3 DNA is TGTGCCAGCAGCCGCGGGTTAACCAACACAGATACGCAGTATTTT. Full variable domain (rest looked up from reference TRBV5-4 and TRBJ2-3): ETGVTQSPTHLIKTRGQQVTLRCSSQSGHNTVSWYQQALGQGPQFIFQYYREEENGRGNFPPRFSGLQFPNYSSELNVNALELDDSALYLCASSRGLTNTDTQYFGPGTRLTVL.